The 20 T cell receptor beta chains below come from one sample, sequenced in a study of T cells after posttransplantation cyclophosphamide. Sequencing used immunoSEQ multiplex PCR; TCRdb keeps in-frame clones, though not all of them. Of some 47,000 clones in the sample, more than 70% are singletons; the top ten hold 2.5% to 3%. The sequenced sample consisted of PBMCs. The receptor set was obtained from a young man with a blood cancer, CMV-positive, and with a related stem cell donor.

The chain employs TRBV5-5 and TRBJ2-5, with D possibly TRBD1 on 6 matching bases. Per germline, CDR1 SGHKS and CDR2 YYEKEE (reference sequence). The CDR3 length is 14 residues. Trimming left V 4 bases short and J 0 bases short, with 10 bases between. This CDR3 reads CASSTTGHQETQYF. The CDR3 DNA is TGTGCCAGCAGCACGACAGGACACCAAGAGACCCAGTACTTC.

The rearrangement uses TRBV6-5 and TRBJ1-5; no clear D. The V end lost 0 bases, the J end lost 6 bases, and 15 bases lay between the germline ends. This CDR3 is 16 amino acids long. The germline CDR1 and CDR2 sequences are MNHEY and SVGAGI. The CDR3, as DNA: TGTGCCAGCAGTTACTCAAAGGCGGGCCTAGGTCAGCCCCAGCATTTT. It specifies CASSYSKAGLGQPQHF.

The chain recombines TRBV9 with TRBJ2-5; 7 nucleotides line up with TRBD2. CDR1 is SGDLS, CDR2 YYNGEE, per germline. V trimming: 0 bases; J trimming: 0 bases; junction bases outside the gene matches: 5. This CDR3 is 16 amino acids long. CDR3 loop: CASSVAGGEYQETQYF. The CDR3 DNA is TGTGCCAGCAGCGTAGCTGGGGGGGAATACCAAGAGACCCAGTACTTC.

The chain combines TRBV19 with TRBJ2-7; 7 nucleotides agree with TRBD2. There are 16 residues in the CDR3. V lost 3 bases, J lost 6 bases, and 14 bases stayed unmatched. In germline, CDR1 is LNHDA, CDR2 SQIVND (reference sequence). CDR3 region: CASSMGGRAKVREQYF. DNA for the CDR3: TGTGCCAGTAGTATGGGAGGGAGGGCCAAGGTTCGCGAGCAGTACTTC.

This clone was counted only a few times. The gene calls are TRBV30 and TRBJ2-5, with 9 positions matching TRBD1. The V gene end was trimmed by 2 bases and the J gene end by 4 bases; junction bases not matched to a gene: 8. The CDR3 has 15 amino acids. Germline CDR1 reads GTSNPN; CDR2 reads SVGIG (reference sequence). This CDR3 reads CAWSYGQGIRETQYF. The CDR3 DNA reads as TGTGCCTGGAGTTACGGACAGGGGATTAGAGAGACCCAGTACTTC.

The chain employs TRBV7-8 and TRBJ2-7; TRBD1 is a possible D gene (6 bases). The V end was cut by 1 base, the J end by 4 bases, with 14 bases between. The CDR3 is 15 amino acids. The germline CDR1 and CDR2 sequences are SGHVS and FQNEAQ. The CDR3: CASSLVDSFLYEQYF. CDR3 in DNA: TGTGCCAGCAGCTTAGTGGACAGTTTTTTGTACGAGCAGTACTTC.

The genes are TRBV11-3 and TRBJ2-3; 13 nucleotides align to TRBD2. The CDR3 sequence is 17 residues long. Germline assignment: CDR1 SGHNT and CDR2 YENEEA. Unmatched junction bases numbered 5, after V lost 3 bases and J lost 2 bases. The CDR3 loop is CASSFRLAGGSTDTQYF. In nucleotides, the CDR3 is TGTGCCAGCAGCTTTAGACTAGCGGGAGGTTCCACAGATACGCAGTATTTT. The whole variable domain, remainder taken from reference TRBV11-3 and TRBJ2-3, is EAGVVQSPRYKIIEKKQPVAFWCNPISGHNTLYWYLQNLGQGPELLIRYENEEAVDDSQLPKDRFSAERLKGVDSTLKIQPAELGDSAVYLCASSFRLAGGSTDTQYFGPGTRLTVL.

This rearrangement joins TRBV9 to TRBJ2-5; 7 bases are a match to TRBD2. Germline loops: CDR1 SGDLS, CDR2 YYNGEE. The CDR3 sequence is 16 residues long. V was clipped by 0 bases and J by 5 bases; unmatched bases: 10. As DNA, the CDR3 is TGTGCCAGCAGCGTAGCTATCCCGACTAGCAGGGAGACCCAGTACTTC. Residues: CASSVAIPTSRETQYF.

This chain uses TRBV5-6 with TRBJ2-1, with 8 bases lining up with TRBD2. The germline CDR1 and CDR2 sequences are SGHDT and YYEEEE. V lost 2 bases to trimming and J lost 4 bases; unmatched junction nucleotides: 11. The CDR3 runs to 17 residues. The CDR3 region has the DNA TGTGCCAGCAGCTTCAGAACTAGCGGATGGCTTTACAATGAGCAGTTCTTC. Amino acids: CASSFRTSGWLYNEQFF.

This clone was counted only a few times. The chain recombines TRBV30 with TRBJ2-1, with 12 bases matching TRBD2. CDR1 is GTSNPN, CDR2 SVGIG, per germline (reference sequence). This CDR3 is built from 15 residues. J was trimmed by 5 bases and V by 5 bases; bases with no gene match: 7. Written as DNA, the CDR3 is TGTGCCTGGGGATCTAGCGGGAGGGCCCACAATGAGCAGTTCTTC. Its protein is CAWGSSGRAHNEQFF.

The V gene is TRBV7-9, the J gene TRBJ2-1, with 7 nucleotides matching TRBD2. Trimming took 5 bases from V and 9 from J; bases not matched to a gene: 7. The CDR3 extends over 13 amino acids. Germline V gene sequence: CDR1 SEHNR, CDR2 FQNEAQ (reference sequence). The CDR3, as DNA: TGTGCCAGCAGCGCCGGGACTATGGGTGAGCAGTTCTTC. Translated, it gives CASSAGTMGEQFF.

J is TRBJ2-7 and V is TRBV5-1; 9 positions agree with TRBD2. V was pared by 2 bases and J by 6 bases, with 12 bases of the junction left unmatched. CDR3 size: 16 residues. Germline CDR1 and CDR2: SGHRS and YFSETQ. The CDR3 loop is CASSFGPLAGFSEQYF. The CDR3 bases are TGCGCCAGCAGCTTCGGTCCCCTAGCGGGATTCAGCGAGCAGTACTTC. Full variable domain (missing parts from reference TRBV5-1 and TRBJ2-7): KAGVTQTPRYLIKTRGQQVTLSCSPISGHRSVSWYQQTPGQGLQFLFEYFSETQRNKGNFPGRFSGRQFSNSRSEMNVSTLELGDSALYLCASSFGPLAGFSEQYFGPGTRLTVT.

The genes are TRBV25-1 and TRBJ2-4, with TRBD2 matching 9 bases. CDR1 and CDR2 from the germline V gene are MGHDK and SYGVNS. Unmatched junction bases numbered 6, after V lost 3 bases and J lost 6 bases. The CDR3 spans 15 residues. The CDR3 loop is CASSDEAGGRNIQYF. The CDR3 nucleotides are TGTGCCAGCAGTGACGAAGCGGGAGGAAGAAACATTCAGTACTTC.

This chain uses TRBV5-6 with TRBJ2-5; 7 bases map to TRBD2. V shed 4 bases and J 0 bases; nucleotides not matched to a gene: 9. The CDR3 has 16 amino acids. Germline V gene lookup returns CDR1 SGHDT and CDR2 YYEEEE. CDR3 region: CASSEAGVVDQETQYF. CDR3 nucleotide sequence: TGTGCCAGCAGCGAGGCGGGAGTAGTTGACCAAGAGACCCAGTACTTC.

The CDR3 nucleotides read TGTGCCAGCAGTGTTGGGGGGTTTAATGAAAAACTGTTTTTT. Its translation is CASSVGGFNEKLFF. The J gene is TRBJ1-4, the V gene TRBV2; TRBD1 might be the D (5 bases). Germline CDR1 and CDR2: SNHLY and FYNNEI. The V gene lost 4 bases and the J gene lost 4 bases, with 10 bases spanning the gap. The CDR3 has 14 amino acids.

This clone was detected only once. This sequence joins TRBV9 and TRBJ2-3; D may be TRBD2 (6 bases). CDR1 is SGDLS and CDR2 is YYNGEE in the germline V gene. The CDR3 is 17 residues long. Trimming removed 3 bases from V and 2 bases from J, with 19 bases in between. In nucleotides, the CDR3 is TGTGCCAGCAGCGAGGGTATAGCGGAACGACACACAGATACGCAGTATTTT. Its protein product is CASSEGIAERHTDTQYF. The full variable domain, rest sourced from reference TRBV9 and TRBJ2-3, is DSGVTQTPKHLITATGQRVTLRCSPRSGDLSVYWYQQSLDQGLQFLIQYYNGEERAKGNILERFSAQQFPDLHSELNLSSLELGDSALYFCASSEGIAERHTDTQYFGPGTRLTVL.

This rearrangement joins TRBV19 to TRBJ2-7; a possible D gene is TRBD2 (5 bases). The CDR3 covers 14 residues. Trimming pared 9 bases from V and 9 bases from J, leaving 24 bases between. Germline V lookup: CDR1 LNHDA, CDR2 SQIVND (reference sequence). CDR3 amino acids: CASSGLIWEGVQYF. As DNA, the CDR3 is TGTGCCAGCTCCGGACTTATATGGGAAGGAGTGCAGTACTTC.

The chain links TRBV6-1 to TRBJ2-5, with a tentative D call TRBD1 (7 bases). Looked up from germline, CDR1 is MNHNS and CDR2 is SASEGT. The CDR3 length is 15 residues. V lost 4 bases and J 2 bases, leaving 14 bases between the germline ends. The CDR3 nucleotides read TGTGCCAGCAGTGCAGGGGGGATCGGGCAAGAGACCCAGTACTTC. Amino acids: CASSAGGIGQETQYF.

The DNA for the CDR3 is TGTGCCTGGAGCGAACAGGGAATTGGCGGCTACACCTTC. Protein: CAWSEQGIGGYTF. The J gene is TRBJ1-2, the V gene TRBV30; perhaps TRBD1 as D (6 bases). Trimming pared 3 bases from V and 8 bases from J, leaving 16 bases between. In germline, CDR1 is GTSNPN, CDR2 SVGIG (reference sequence). This CDR3 contains 13 residues.

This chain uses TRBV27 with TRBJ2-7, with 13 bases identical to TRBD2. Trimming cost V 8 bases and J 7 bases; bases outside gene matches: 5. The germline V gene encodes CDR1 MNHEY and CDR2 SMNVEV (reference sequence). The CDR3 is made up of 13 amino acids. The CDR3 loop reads CASGGLAGREQYF. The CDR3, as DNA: TGTGCCAGCGGGGGACTAGCGGGACGGGAGCAGTACTTC.